These 26 T cell receptor beta chains share one sample of origin, sequenced in a study of early T cells in non-severe SARS-CoV-2 infection. TCRdb itself ran the 5' RACE reads through MiXCR, one entry per CDR3 protein. The top ten clones hold roughly 6.4% of a sample with over 70,000 distinct CDR3 sequences, 14% of them seen once. Sequencing was carried out using whole blood. These receptors came from an adult who was a healthcare worker with PCR-confirmed SARS-CoV-2 infection or an uninfected control (not recorded which).

The gene calls are TRBV25-1 and TRBJ1-6; TRBD1 matches 10 bases. CDR3 length equals 16 residues. Germline V gives CDR1 MGHDK, CDR2 SYGVNS. V shed 6 bases, J shed 0 bases, and the junction held 2 bases outside the gene matches. Written as DNA, the CDR3 is TGTGCCAGCAGGGGGGACAGGGGCTCCTATAATTCACCCCTCCACTTT. Translated: CASRGDRGSYNSPLHF.

V gene TRBV28 combines with J gene TRBJ2-2; D possibly matches TRBD1 or TRBD2 (5 bases each). Trimming stripped 3 bases from V and 4 bases from J, with 15 bases between. Germline CDR1 and CDR2: MDHEN and SYDVKM. The CDR3 totals 16 residues. The CDR3 protein is CASSFRGVSFTGELFF. CDR3 sequence (DNA): TGTGCCAGCAGTTTTAGGGGAGTTAGTTTCACCGGGGAGCTGTTTTTT.

This clonotype was observed many times. CDR3 nucleotide sequence: TGTGCCAGCAGCCCTTACTACTACAATGAGCAGTTCTTC. Amino acid sequence: CASSPYYYNEQFF. The genes are TRBV14 and TRBJ2-1; D not resolved. Between the trimmed V and J ends, which lost 4 bases and 3 bases, there was a span of 7 bases. The CDR3 totals 13 residues. CDR1 is SGHDN and CDR2 is FVKESK in the germline V gene.

In its sample, this clonotype was seen many times. This chain joins TRBV6-6 and TRBJ1-2; 9 nucleotides align to TRBD1. Germline trimming cut 2 bases from V and 4 bases from J; bases unmatched to any gene: 5. The CDR3 spans 15 residues. Germline values: CDR1 MNHNY, CDR2 SVGAGI (reference sequence). The CDR3 protein is CASSYGTGFVYGYTF. The CDR3 coding sequence is TGTGCCAGCAGTTACGGGACAGGGTTTGTCTATGGCTACACCTTC.

The chain couples TRBV2 to TRBJ2-3, with 8 nucleotides matching TRBD2. Losses at the gene ends were 6 bases for V and 0 bases for J; bases not matched to a gene: 11. Germline assignment: CDR1 SNHLY and CDR2 FYNNEI. The CDR3 runs 17 residues. The CDR3 region is CASSLSLAVLSTDTQYF. CDR3 in DNA: TGTGCCAGCAGCCTATCACTAGCGGTCCTTAGCACAGATACGCAGTATTTT.

The chain carries TRBV11-2 and TRBJ2-3; D ambiguous. V lost 4 bases, J lost 6 bases, and 17 bases lay in between. Germline CDR1 is SGHAT and CDR2 is FQNNGV. The CDR3 runs 15 residues. CDR3 coding DNA: TGTGCCAGCAGCTCCCCGGCGGATGAAGGGGATACGCAGTATTTT. Encoded protein: CASSSPADEGDTQYF. Supplemented by reference TRBV11-2 and TRBJ2-3, the full variable domain reads EAGVAQSPRYKIIEKRQSVAFWCNPISGHATLYWYQQILGQGPKLLIQFQNNGVVDDSQLPKDRFSAERLKGVDSTLKIQPAKLEDSAVYLCASSSPADEGDTQYFGPGTRLTVL.

In its sample, this clonotype was seen a few times. The J gene is TRBJ1-1, the V gene TRBV12-3 or TRBV12-4; TRBD1 might be the D (6 bases). This CDR3 spans 14 amino acids. V lost 1 base, J lost 11 bases, and 17 bases lay in between. CDR3 amino acids: CASSLGGPPHSAFF. CDR3 sequence (DNA): TGTGCCAGCAGTTTAGGGGGGCCCCCCCACTCGGCTTTCTTT.

As regards this clonotype: The junction and the germline gene differ at one end; a read error may be behind it. CDR3 in DNA: TGCAGTGCTCCCGGGCACAGGGGGAACTATGGCTACGCCTTC. Encoded protein: CSAPGHRGNYGYAF. The rearrangement links TRBV20-1 to TRBJ1-2, with TRBD1 matching over 8 bases. This CDR3 has 14 amino acids. Germline assignment: CDR1 DFQATT and CDR2 SNEGSKA (reference sequence).

This clonotype was observed a handful of times. The V gene is TRBV6-1, the J gene TRBJ1-4; D gene uncertain. Trimming removed 3 bases at V and 1 base at J, with 9 bases between. This CDR3 region has 15 residues. Germline assignment: CDR1 MNHNS and CDR2 SASEGT. CDR3 loop: CASSDGRGTNEKLFF. CDR3 DNA sequence: TGTGCCAGCAGTGATGGTCGAGGAACTAATGAAAAACTGTTTTTT.

The chain carries TRBV6-6 and TRBJ2-3, with D possibly matching TRBD2 (5 bases). The CDR3 is 14 residues long. Germline assignment: CDR1 MNHNY and CDR2 SVGAGI (reference sequence). Trimming took off 6 bases at V and 2 bases at J, with 12 bases between the two ends. CDR3 amino acids: CASSPGLHTDTQYF. The CDR3 DNA sequence: TGTGCCAGCAGCCCAGGACTTCACACAGATACGCAGTATTTT.

This clonotype was observed a few times. This chain joins TRBV30 and TRBJ1-3; a weak D match, TRBD1 (6 bases). CDR1 GTSNPN and CDR2 SVGIG come from the germline V gene (reference sequence). Trimming stripped 2 bases from V and 0 bases from J, with 11 bases between. CDR3 size: 15 residues. The CDR3 is CAWSRGQLSGNTIYF. DNA of the CDR3: TGTGCCTGGAGTCGAGGACAGCTCTCTGGAAACACCATATATTTT.

The V call is TRBV20-1, the J call TRBJ1-5; tentative D call: TRBD1 (5 bases). This CDR3 comprises 15 residues. The germline V gene has CDR1 DFQATT and CDR2 SNEGSKA (reference sequence). Deletions cut 0 bases from V and 6 bases from J, with 15 bases between. Written as DNA, the CDR3 is TGCAGTGCTAGAGACGGGACGGAAGAAGGTCAGCCCCAGCATTTT. Translation: CSARDGTEEGQPQHF.

The sample holds a few counts of this clonotype. This chain joins TRBV19 and TRBJ1-2; TRBD1 might be the D (5 bases). Germline CDR1 LNHDA, CDR2 SQIVND (reference sequence). The ends were cut back, 0 bases at V and 3 bases at J, with 14 bases in the middle. The CDR3 runs to 16 residues. CDR3 coding DNA: TGTGCCAGTAGTATAGATAGTGTTGGACACTACTATGGCTACACCTTC. Its translation: CASSIDSVGHYYGYTF. Full variable domain (outside the CDR3, taken from reference TRBV19 and TRBJ1-2): DGGITQSPKYLFRKEGQNVTLSCEQNLNHDAMYWYRQDPGQGLRLIYYSQIVNDFQKGDIAEGYSVSREKKESFPLTVTSAQKNPTAFYLCASSIDSVGHYYGYTFGSGTRLTVV.

This clonotype was recorded a few times. This rearrangement joins TRBV27 to TRBJ2-5; TRBD2 matches 11 bases. Trimming removed 8 bases from V and 5 bases from J; junction bases left unmatched: 7. The germline gives CDR1 MNHEY, CDR2 SMNVEV (reference sequence). The CDR3 extends over 14 amino acids. DNA for the CDR3: TGTGCCAGCCGAGATAGCGGGAGGGCGGAGACCCAGTACTTC. Protein: CASRDSGRAETQYF.

This chain joins TRBV7-6 and TRBJ2-5; maybe TRBD2 (5 bases). The CDR3 sequence is 14 residues long. The V gene's germline CDR1 is SGHVS and CDR2 FNYEAQ. The ends were cut back, 2 bases at V and 5 bases at J, with 12 bases in the middle. The CDR3 DNA follows: TGTGCCAGCAGCTTAAGAGGGAGAGTTGAGACCCAGTACTTC. Its translation: CASSLRGRVETQYF. Full variable domain (outside the CDR3, taken from reference TRBV7-6 and TRBJ2-5): GAGVSQSPRYKVTKRGQDVALRCDPISGHVSLYWYRQALGQGPEFLTYFNYEAQQDKSGLPNDRFSAERPEGSISTLTIQRTEQRDSAMYRCASSLRGRVETQYFGPGTRLLVL.

The table lists this clonotype with a few counts. V gene TRBV29-1 combines with J gene TRBJ1-1; 9 bases match TRBD1. The CDR3 contains 13 residues. Trimming cost V 4 bases and J 5 bases; bases outside gene matches: 5. The V gene's germline CDR1 is SQVTM and CDR2 ANQGSEA. Written as DNA, the CDR3 is TGCAGCGTTGTAGGACAGGGGAATACTGAAGCTTTCTTT. It encodes CSVVGQGNTEAFF.

In its sample, this clonotype was seen many times. The V and J genes are TRBV4-2 and TRBJ1-2; unclear D gene. The CDR3 has 18 amino acids. Germline CDR1 and CDR2: LGHNA and YNFKEQ. V was clipped by 0 bases and J by 6 bases, with 23 bases between them. Here the CDR3 DNA reads TGTGCCAGCAGCCAAGATGGAAGGGTTAAGGCCAGATGGCATGGCTACACCTTC. It specifies CASSQDGRVKARWHGYTF.

This clonotype was observed many times. The gene calls are TRBV20-1 and TRBJ1-1; D is perhaps TRBD1 (6 bases). CDR1 and CDR2 (germline): DFQATT, SNEGSKA (reference sequence). V was shortened by 0 bases and J by 0 bases, with 23 bases between the two germline ends. The CDR3 consists of 19 residues. This CDR3 is CSARDHYRSDRELNTEAFF. The CDR3 DNA is TGCAGTGCTAGAGATCACTATCGCTCGGACAGAGAATTGAACACTGAAGCTTTCTTT.

In its sample, this clonotype was seen a few times. The rearrangement joins TRBV3-1 to TRBJ2-7; unclear D gene. Trimming removed 0 bases from V and 1 base from J, with 7 bases in between. This CDR3 contains 14 residues. The germline CDR1 and CDR2 sequences are LGHDT and YNNKEL (reference sequence). In DNA, the CDR3 is TGTGCCAGCAGCCAAGATCAAAGGTCCTACGAGCAGTACTTC. Its translation: CASSQDQRSYEQYF.

The chain joins TRBV6-6 to TRBJ2-5, with D tentatively TRBD1 or TRBD2 (5 bases each). This CDR3 is 14 amino acids long. Deletions cut 10 bases from V and 5 bases from J, with 20 bases between. Germline lookup yields CDR1 MNHNY and CDR2 SVGAGI (reference sequence). The CDR3 bases are TGTGCCATCTCAACGGTTCAGGGACGGGAGACCCAGTACTTC. Protein sequence: CAISTVQGRETQYF.

The sample holds a few counts of this clonotype. The chain carries TRBV5-1 and TRBJ2-1, with 7 bases matching TRBD2. This CDR3 has 17 residues. J was trimmed by 2 bases and V by 1 base; bases with no gene match: 9. Germline V gene lookup returns CDR1 SGHRS and CDR2 YFSETQ. The CDR3: CASSLISAGAPYNEQFF. The CDR3, as DNA: TGCGCCAGCAGCTTGATATCGGCGGGAGCCCCCTACAATGAGCAGTTCTTC.

This clonotype was counted only a few times. This chain links TRBV29-1 with TRBJ2-3; maybe TRBD1 (6 bases). Looked up from germline, CDR1 is SQVTM and CDR2 is ANQGSEA. V gave up 8 bases and J gave up 3 bases, with 15 bases separating them. The CDR3 has 13 amino acids. CDR3: CSSVPGETDTQYF. The CDR3 bases are TGCAGCTCTGTGCCAGGGGAGACAGATACGCAGTATTTT.

This clonotype was found a few times. This sequence joins TRBV7-9 and TRBJ2-7; D uncertain. The CDR3 covers 14 residues. Germline values: CDR1 SEHNR, CDR2 FQNEAQ (reference sequence). V shed 5 bases and J shed 0 bases, with 11 bases lying between them. Here the CDR3 reads CASSPTESSYEQYF. DNA for the CDR3: TGTGCCAGCAGCCCGACGGAGAGCTCCTACGAGCAGTACTTC.

This clonotype was seen at least ten times. V and J are TRBV10-3 and TRBJ2-6; D remains unclear. Trimming took off 6 bases at V and 2 bases at J, with 5 bases between the two ends. The CDR3 consists of 13 residues. In germline, CDR1 is ENHRY, CDR2 SYGVKD. CDR3: CAISAAGANVLTF. DNA for the CDR3: TGTGCCATCAGCGCAGCTGGGGCCAACGTCCTGACTTTC.

This chain joins TRBV14 and TRBJ1-1, with 10 bases matching TRBD1. Germline V gene sequence: CDR1 SGHDN, CDR2 FVKESK. The CDR3 is 15 residues long. V lost 2 bases to trimming and J lost 8 bases; unmatched junction nucleotides: 8. CDR3 residues: CASSQTWRDRGEAFF. In DNA, the CDR3 is TGTGCCAGCAGCCAAACCTGGAGGGACAGGGGCGAAGCTTTCTTT.

This clonotype appeared a few times. V and J are TRBV6-5 and TRBJ2-3; 8 bases map to TRBD2. CDR1 is MNHEY, CDR2 SVGAGI, per germline. V shed 2 bases, J shed 2 bases, and the junction held 6 bases outside the gene matches. This CDR3 region has 16 residues. The DNA of the CDR3 is TGTGCCAGCAGTTACAGTCTAGCGGGTTACACAGATACGCAGTATTTT. Amino acid sequence: CASSYSLAGYTDTQYF.